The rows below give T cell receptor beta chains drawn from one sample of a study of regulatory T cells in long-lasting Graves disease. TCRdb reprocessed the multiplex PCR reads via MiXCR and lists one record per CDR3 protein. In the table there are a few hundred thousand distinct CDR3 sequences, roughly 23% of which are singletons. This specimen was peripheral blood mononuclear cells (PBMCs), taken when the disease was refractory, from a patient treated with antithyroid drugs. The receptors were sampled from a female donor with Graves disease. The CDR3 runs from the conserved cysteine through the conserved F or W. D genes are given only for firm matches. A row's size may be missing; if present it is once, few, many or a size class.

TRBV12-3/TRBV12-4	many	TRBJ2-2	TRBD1	CASGGDRATGELFF	TGTGCCAGCGGCGGGGACAGGGCGACCGGGGAGCTGTTTTTT
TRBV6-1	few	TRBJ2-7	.	CASSQPTPLEQYF	TGTGCCAGCAGCCAACCGACACCCCTGGAGCAGTACTTC
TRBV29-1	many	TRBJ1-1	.	CSAVEGRNTEAFF	TGCAGCGCTGTGGAGGGACGAAACACTGAAGCTTTCTTT
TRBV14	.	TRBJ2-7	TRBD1	CASSSSSGQGAYEQYF	TGTGCCAGCAGCTCTTCTTCCGGACAGGGTGCCTACGAGCAGTACTTC
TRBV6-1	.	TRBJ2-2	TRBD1	CASTRPYGDRAAGELFF	TGTGCCAGCACCCGACCCTACGGGGACAGGGCAGCCGGGGAGCTGTTTTTT
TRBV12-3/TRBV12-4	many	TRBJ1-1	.	CASGELTVNTEAFF	TGTGCCAGCGGAGAACTGACAGTGAACACTGAAGCTTTCTTT
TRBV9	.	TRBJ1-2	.	CASSAQGLDGYTF	TGTGCCAGCAGCGCCCAGGGGCTAGATGGCTACACCTTC
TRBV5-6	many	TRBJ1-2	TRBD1	CASSLGQGTGYTF	TGTGCCAGCAGCTTGGGACAGGGGACCGGCTACACCTTC
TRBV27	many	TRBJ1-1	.	CASSLIDMNTEAFF	TGTGCCAGCAGTCTGATTGATATGAACACTGAAGCTTTCTTT
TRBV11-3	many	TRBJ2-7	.	CASSLEGGEQYF	TGTGCCAGCAGCTTAGAAGGAGGCGAGCAGTACTTC
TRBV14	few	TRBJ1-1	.	CASSQGSLSEAFF	TGTGCCAGCAGCCAAGGAAGTCTTAGTGAAGCTTTCTTT
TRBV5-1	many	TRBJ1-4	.	CASSTRRGVNEKLFF	TGCGCCAGCAGCACCAGGAGGGGGGTTAATGAAAAACTGTTTTTT
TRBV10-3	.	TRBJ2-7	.	CAISEDGYEQYF	TGTGCCATCAGTGAGGACGGATACGAGCAGTACTTC
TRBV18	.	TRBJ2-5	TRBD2	CASSPLAGGPQETQYF	TGTGCCAGCTCACCACTAGCGGGAGGGCCCCAAGAGACCCAGTACTTC
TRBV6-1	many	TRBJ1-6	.	CASSLQTYNSPLHF	TGTGCCAGCAGTCTCCAAACGTATAATTCACCCCTCCACTTT
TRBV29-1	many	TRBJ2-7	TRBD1	CSAGQEEQYF	TGCAGCGCCGGACAGGAGGAGCAGTACTTC
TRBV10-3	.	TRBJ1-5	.	CAISAQASNQPQHF	TGTGCCATCAGTGCTCAGGCCAGCAATCAGCCCCAGCATTTT
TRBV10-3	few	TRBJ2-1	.	CAISESRRDYNEQFF	TGTGCCATCAGTGAGTCAAGAAGGGACTACAATGAGCAGTTCTTC
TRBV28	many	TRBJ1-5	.	CASRPRWDSNQPQHF	TGTGCCAGCAGACCCAGATGGGATAGCAATCAGCCCCAGCATTTT
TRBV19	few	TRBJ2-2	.	CASSIHLSNTGELFF	TGTGCCAGTAGTATCCACTTGTCGAACACCGGGGAGCTGTTTTTT
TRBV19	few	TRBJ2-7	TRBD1	CASSIESQGHYEQYF	TGTGCCAGTAGTATAGAATCACAGGGGCACTACGAGCAGTACTTC
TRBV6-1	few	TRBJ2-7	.	CASSLGGREYEQYF	TGTGCCAGCAGCCTTGGTGGCAGGGAATACGAGCAGTACTTC
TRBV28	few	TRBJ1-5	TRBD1	CASRIIGTGWNQPQHF	TGTGCCAGCAGGATAATAGGGACAGGATGGAATCAGCCCCAGCATTTT
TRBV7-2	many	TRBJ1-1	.	CASSLAGRTEAFF	TGTGCCAGCAGCTTAGCAGGGCGAACTGAAGCTTTCTTT
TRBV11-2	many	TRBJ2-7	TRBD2	CASSLRGGWEQYF	TGTGCCAGCAGCTTACGGGGGGGCTGGGAGCAGTACTTC
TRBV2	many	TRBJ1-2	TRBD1	CASSEALRTGVRYGYTF	TGTGCCAGCAGTGAAGCGCTTCGGACAGGGGTTCGCTATGGCTACACCTTC
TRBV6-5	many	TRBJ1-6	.	CASSLPGGNSPLHF	TGTGCCAGCAGTTTGCCGGGTGGTAATTCACCCCTCCACTTT
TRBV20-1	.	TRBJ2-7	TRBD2	CSARDRASGRISPDEQYF	TGCAGTGCTAGAGATAGGGCTAGCGGGAGAATTTCCCCTGACGAGCAGTACTTC
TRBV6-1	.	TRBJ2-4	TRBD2	CASSPRQAGDIQYF	TGTGCCAGCAGCCCCAGGCAGGCGGGAGACATTCAGTACTTC
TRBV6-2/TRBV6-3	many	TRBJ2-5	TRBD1	CASSASTGGMETQYF	TGTGCCAGCAGCGCTTCGACAGGGGGTATGGAGACCCAGTACTTC
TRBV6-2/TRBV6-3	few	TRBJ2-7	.	CASSRTGTVTYEQYF	TGTGCCAGCAGTCGAACCGGGACCGTAACCTACGAGCAGTACTTC
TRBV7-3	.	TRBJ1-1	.	CASSLGPGTLNTEAFF	TGTGCCAGCAGCTTAGGCCCCGGGACGCTCAACACTGAAGCTTTCTTT
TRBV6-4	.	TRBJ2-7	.	CASSGVVGAPFYEQYF	TGTGCCAGCAGTGGAGTCGTTGGGGCCCCCTTCTACGAGCAGTACTTC
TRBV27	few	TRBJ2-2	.	CASSSGASGNTGELFF	TGTGCCAGCAGTTCGGGGGCTAGCGGGAACACCGGGGAGCTGTTTTTT
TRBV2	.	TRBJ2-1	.	CASSDKRRQGLGNNEQFF	TGTGCCAGCAGTGATAAACGGAGACAGGGACTCGGGAACAATGAGCAGTTCTTC
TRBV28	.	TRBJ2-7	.	CASMDFSYEQYF	TGTGCCAGCATGGATTTTTCCTACGAGCAGTACTTC
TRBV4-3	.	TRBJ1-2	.	CASSQDRQPNYGYTF	TGCGCCAGCAGCCAAGATCGGCAGCCCAACTATGGCTACACCTTC
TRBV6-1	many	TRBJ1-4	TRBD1	CASGGQAFEKLFF	TGTGCCAGCGGGGGACAGGCTTTTGAAAAACTGTTTTTT
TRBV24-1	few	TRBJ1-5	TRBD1	CATSDGDSVNQPQHF	TGTGCCACCAGTGATGGGGACAGTGTGAATCAGCCCCAGCATTTT
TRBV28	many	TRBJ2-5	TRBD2	CASHGLEDAGETQYF	TGTGCCAGCCATGGACTAGAAGACGCGGGAGAGACCCAGTACTTC
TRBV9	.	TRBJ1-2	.	CASSSSGEFGYTF	TGTGCCAGCAGCTCATCAGGGGAATTTGGCTACACCTTC
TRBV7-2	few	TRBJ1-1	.	CASSPPGGWGAFF	TGTGCCAGCAGCCCGCCGGGAGGGTGGGGAGCTTTCTTT